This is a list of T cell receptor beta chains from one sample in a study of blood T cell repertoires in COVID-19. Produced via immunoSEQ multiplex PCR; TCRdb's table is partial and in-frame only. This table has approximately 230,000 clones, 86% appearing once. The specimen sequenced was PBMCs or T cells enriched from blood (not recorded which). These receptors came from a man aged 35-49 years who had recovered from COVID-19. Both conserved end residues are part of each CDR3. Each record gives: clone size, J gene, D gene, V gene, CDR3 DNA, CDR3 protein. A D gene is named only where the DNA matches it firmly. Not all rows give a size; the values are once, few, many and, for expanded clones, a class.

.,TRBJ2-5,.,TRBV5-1,TGCGCCAGCAGCGAGCAAGAGACCCAGTACTTC,CASSEQETQYF
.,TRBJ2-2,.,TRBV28,TGTGCCAGCAGTATTCAGAACACCGGGGAGCTGTTTTTT,CASSIQNTGELFF
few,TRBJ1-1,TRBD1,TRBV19,TGTGCCAGTAGTATAACACAGGGGACTGAAGCTTTCTTT,CASSITQGTEAFF
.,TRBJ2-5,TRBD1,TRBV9,TGTGCCAGCAGCGTAGAAAGCAGGGGGTACGGGACCCAGTACTTC,CASSVESRGYGTQYF
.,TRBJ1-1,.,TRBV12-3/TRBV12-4,TGTGCCAGCAGTTTAAACCGGGAGAGGGCTTTCTTT,CASSLNRERAFF
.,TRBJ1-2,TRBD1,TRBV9,TGTGCCAGCAGCGTAGGTGGAGGGGGCGCTTATGGCTACACCTTC,CASSVGGGGAYGYTF
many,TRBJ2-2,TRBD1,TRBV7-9,TGTGCCAGCAGCAGTACAGGGGTAGGAGGGGAGCTGTTTTTT,CASSSTGVGGELFF
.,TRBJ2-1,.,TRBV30,TGTGCCTGGAGTGGCCCAGGAGGGACTGATACTCCTAATGAGCAGTTCTTC,CAWSGPGGTDTPNEQFF
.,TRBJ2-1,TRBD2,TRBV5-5,TGTGCCAGCAGCGAACCGTCCGGGAGGCCCTTCAACAATGAGCAGTTCTTC,CASSEPSGRPFNNEQFF
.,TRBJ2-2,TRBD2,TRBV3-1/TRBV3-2,TGTGCCAGCAGCCAACCTAGCGGGAGCGACACCGGGGAGCTGTTTTTT,CASSQPSGSDTGELFF
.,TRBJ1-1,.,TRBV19,TGTGCCAGTAGCCTAACCTCTCAGGGTCCTGAAGCTTTCTTT,CASSLTSQGPEAFF
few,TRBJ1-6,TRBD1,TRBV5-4,TGTGCCAGCAGCTTGGACCCTGGACAGGGGGATAATTCACCCCTCCACTTT,CASSLDPGQGDNSPLHF
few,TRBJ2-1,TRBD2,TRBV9,TGTGCCAGCAGCTCGCGGGGAGGGTCCTACAATGAGCAGTTCTTC,CASSSRGGSYNEQFF
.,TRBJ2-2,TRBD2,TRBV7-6,TGTGCCAGCAGCTTATGGGGACTAGCGGGTTCGAACACCGGGGAGCTGTTTTTT,CASSLWGLAGSNTGELFF
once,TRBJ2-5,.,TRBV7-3,TGTGCCAGCAGCTGGCAGGGGGGTAAAGAGACCCAGTACTTC,CASSWQGGKETQYF
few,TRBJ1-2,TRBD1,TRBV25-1,TGTGCCAGCAGTGTCGGGACAGGGGGAATAAGTGGCTACACCTTC,CASSVGTGGISGYTF
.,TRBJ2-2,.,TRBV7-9,TGTGCCAGCAGCTTAGTTACGGGATCCGGGGAGCTGTTTTTT,CASSLVTGSGELFF
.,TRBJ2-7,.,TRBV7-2,TGTGCCAGCAGCACGAACGGGGGGCCTTACGAGCAGTACTTC,CASSTNGGPYEQYF
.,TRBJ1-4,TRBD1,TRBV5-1,TGCGCCAGCAGCCCGGACAGGGGGAGCGAAAAACTGTTTTTT,CASSPDRGSEKLFF
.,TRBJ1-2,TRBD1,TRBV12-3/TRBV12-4,TGTGCCAGTAGGGACAGCGCAGAGGGCTACACCTTC,CASRDSAEGYTF
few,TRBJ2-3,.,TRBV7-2,TGTGCCAGCAGCTTAAGCGATACGCAGTATTTT,CASSLSDTQYF
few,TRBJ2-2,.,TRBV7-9,TGTGCCAGCAGCTTAATTTACAGCGGGGAGCTGTTTTTT,CASSLIYSGELFF
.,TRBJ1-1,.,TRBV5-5,TGTGCCAGCAGCTTGATTCTAAGCCCGGGATTCGAAGCTTTCTTT,CASSLILSPGFEAFF
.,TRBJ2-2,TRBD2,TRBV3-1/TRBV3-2,TGTGCCAGCAGCCAATCGCTAGCGGGAGGAGGCGAGCTGTTTTTT,CASSQSLAGGGELFF
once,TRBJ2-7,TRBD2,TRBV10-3,TGTGCCATCACTATGGGTGGACTAGCGGATTACGAGCAGTACTTC,CAITMGGLADYEQYF
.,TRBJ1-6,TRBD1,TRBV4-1,TGCGCCAGCAGCCAGACGACAGGGGGTAATTCACCCCTCCACTTT,CASSQTTGGNSPLHF
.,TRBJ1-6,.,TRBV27,TGTGCCAGCAGTCTGACCTACGGGGGAGGAAATTCACCCCTCCACTTT,CASSLTYGGGNSPLHF
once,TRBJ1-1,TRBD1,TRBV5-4,TGTGCCAGCAGCCGAGAGACAGGGGCTACTGAAGCTTTCTTT,CASSRETGATEAFF
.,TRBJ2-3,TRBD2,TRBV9,TGTGCCAGCAGCGCCTTAGCGGGGGGGCCAACAGATACGCAGTATTTT,CASSALAGGPTDTQYF
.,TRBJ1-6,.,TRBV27,TGTGCCAGCAGCGAGACGAGGCGGGATTCACCCCTCCACTTT,CASSETRRDSPLHF
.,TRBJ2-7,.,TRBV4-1,TGCGCCAGCAGCCAAGATTGGGCTAGCGAACGCGAGCAGTACTTC,CASSQDWASEREQYF
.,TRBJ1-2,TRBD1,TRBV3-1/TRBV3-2,TGTGCCAGCAGCGCCGGGACAGACTATGGCTACACCTTC,CASSAGTDYGYTF
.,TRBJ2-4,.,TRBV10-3,TGTGCCATCAGTGAGTCGTCGTGGGCCCCGGGGGACATTCAGTACTTC,CAISESSWAPGDIQYF
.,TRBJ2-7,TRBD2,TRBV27,TGTGCCAGCAGCCCGGGACTAGCGGGGTCCTACGAGCAGTACTTC,CASSPGLAGSYEQYF
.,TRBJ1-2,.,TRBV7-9,TGTGCCAGCAGCCCGACAGGAAACTATGGCTACACCTTC,CASSPTGNYGYTF
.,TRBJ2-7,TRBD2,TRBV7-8,TGTGCCAGCAGCTTTAATAGCGGGGGGGCGTCTGAGCAGTACTTC,CASSFNSGGASEQYF
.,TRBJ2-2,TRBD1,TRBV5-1,TGCGCCAGCAGCTTGGGGAGACAGGGGGCCACCGGGGAGCTGTTTTTT,CASSLGRQGATGELFF
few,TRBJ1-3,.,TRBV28,TGTGCCAGCACTGGCGGATCTGGAAACACCATATATTTT,CASTGGSGNTIYF
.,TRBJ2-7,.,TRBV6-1,TGTGCCAGCAGTGAAGGGCGGGCAACGGTGCAGTACTTC,CASSEGRATVQYF
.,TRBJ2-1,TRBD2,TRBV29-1,TGCAGCGCCGGGACTAGCGGGTATCTTGAGCAGTTCTTC,CSAGTSGYLEQFF